These 9 T cell receptor beta chains were sequenced from one sample in a study of blood T cell repertoires in COVID-19. Some clones are missing from TCRdb's copy, which holds only in-frame ones; the method was immunoSEQ multiplex PCR. Of 280,000 or so clones listed, 85% are singletons. Sequencing was performed on peripheral blood. These receptors all stem from a human donor in a cohort sampled during active COVID-19.

There are a few counts of this clone. Other DNA sequences from this sample encode an identical CDR3 as well. The V and J genes are TRBV6-4 and TRBJ2-3; 7 positions agree with TRBD2. V was pared by 4 bases and J by 1 base, with 2 bases of the junction left unmatched. The CDR3 length is 14 residues. Germline V CDR1 and CDR2: MRHNA, SNTAGT. This CDR3 is CASSVAGGTDTQYF. CDR3 nucleotide sequence: TGTGCCAGCAGTGTAGCGGGTGGCACAGATACGCAGTATTTT.

This clone came up once. The rearrangement links TRBV27 to TRBJ1-6; perhaps TRBD1 as D (6 bases). Germline V gene data show CDR1 as MNHEY and CDR2 as SMNVEV (reference sequence). This CDR3 comprises 14 residues. V lost 5 bases to trimming and J lost 5 bases, with 10 bases between them. This CDR3 reads CASSPWTDNSPLHF. As DNA, the CDR3 is TGTGCCAGCAGTCCCTGGACAGATAATTCACCCCTCCACTTT.

This chain uses TRBV3-1 (or the pseudogene TRBV3-2) with TRBJ1-6; D is perhaps TRBD1 (5 bases). The CDR3 contains 14 residues. Between the trimmed V and J ends, which lost 4 bases and 6 bases, there was a span of 10 bases. Germline assignment: CDR1 LGHDT and CDR2 YNNKEL (reference sequence). The CDR3 loop reads CASSPLGGNSPLHF. The CDR3 coding sequence is TGTGCCAGCAGCCCATTGGGGGGTAATTCACCCCTCCACTTT.

The chain employs TRBV6-6 and TRBJ1-4; 9 nucleotides line up with TRBD1. Germline loops: CDR1 MNHNY, CDR2 SVGAGI (reference sequence). The CDR3 is 15 residues long. The V segment lost 6 bases and the J segment 7 bases; nucleotides outside the gene matches: 9. The CDR3 region has the DNA TGTGCCAGCAGCAACTCCGGGACAGGGACTGAAAAACTGTTTTTT. Residues: CASSNSGTGTEKLFF.

V usage is TRBV6-5 and J usage is TRBJ2-1, with 8 bases aligning to TRBD2. This CDR3 is built from 15 residues. The ends lost 6 bases at V and 1 base at J; junction bases unmatched: 5. CDR1 and CDR2 from the germline V gene are MNHEY and SVGAGI. CDR3 in DNA: TGTGCCAGCAGCGGGAGGGTTGAGTCCTACAATGAGCAGTTCTTC. Encoded protein: CASSGRVESYNEQFF.

The J gene is TRBJ2-7, the V gene TRBV5-8, with TRBD1 matching 7 bases. The CDR3 consists of 15 residues. Looked up from germline, CDR1 is SGHTS and CDR2 is YDEGEE. V lost 4 bases, J lost 1 base, and 8 bases stayed unmatched. CDR3 coding DNA: TGTGCCAGCAGCCTAGGACAGGCCCGATCCTACGAGCAGTACTTC. It is translated as CASSLGQARSYEQYF.

The sample holds one count of this clone. V and J are TRBV7-9 and TRBJ2-7, with D unresolved. Trimming pared 1 base from V and 5 bases from J, leaving 15 bases between. CDR1 is SEHNR and CDR2 is FQNEAQ in the germline V gene (reference sequence). The CDR3 loop spans 15 amino acids. CDR3 sequence reads: CASSLESSGVDEQYF. Written as DNA, the CDR3 is TGTGCCAGCAGCTTAGAGTCGTCAGGCGTCGACGAGCAGTACTTC.

The V call is TRBV2, the J call TRBJ2-3, with D tentatively TRBD2 (5 bases). The ends were cut back, 4 bases at V and 0 bases at J, with 11 bases in the middle. The CDR3 contains 15 residues. In germline, CDR1 is SNHLY, CDR2 FYNNEI. The CDR3 protein is CASSGTDSSTDTQYF. The DNA of the CDR3 is TGTGCCAGCAGTGGGACGGACTCTAGCACAGATACGCAGTATTTT.

The CDR3 reads CASSQSWTGSAGELFF. The CDR3 nucleotides read TGTGCCAGCAGCCAATCCTGGACAGGCAGCGCCGGGGAGCTGTTTTTT. V is TRBV3-1 (or the pseudogene TRBV3-2) and J is TRBJ2-2; 7 positions match TRBD1. Trimming took 2 bases from V and 6 from J; bases not matched to a gene: 9. The CDR3 loop spans 16 amino acids. Germline V gene sequence: CDR1 LGHDT, CDR2 YNNKEL (reference sequence).